This T cell receptor (beta chain) was retrieved from a study of blood T cell repertoires in COVID-19. Overall study context: The United States, Italy and Spain were the sources of the acute and convalescent COVID-19 samples. PBMCs, B-cell-depleted T cells, or T cells provided the cDNA or gDNA that made up the material.

Clones were read by immunoSEQ multiplex PCR, and TCRdb kept only the in-frame ones, dropping some. The sample consists of about 670,000 clones, 80% to 90% of them appearing once. The sequenced sample was peripheral blood. This TCR derives from a woman between 18 and 29 years old with acute or convalescent COVID-19.

CDR3 coding DNA: TGTGCCACCAGTGACTCGACAGGCCCAGGGTTTAATGAAAAACTGTTTTTT. It specifies CATSDSTGPGFNEKLFF. The V gene is TRBV24-1, the J gene TRBJ1-4; TRBD1 is a possible D gene (6 bases). The V gene lost 4 bases and the J gene lost 4 bases, with 18 bases spanning the gap. This CDR3 contains 17 residues. Germline V CDR1 and CDR2: KGHDR, SFDVKD.